Sequencing of this T cell receptor (beta chain) was carried out in a study of blood T cell repertoires in COVID-19. About the research overall: PBMCs, B-cell-depleted T cells, or T cells were the source of the cDNA or gDNA that made up the material.

Sequenced by immunoSEQ multiplex PCR; TCRdb stores in-frame clones only, minus some. The repertoire consists of 180,000 or so clones, with approximately 88% occurring once and the leading ten covering approximately 6.7%. The CDR3 has 16 residues. Germline CDR1 and CDR2: LGHDT and YNNKEL (reference sequence). Trimming at V came to 3 bases and at J to 0 bases, leaving 6 bases not matched to a gene. This receptor was taken from a man aged 35-49 years with acute or convalescent COVID-19. Sequenced: peripheral blood. The genes are TRBV3-1 (or the pseudogene TRBV3-2) and TRBJ2-3; 7 bases align to TRBD2. Here the CDR3 reads CASSQTSYKSTDTQYF. DNA for the CDR3: TGTGCCAGCAGCCAGACTAGCTATAAGAGCACAGATACGCAGTATTTT.